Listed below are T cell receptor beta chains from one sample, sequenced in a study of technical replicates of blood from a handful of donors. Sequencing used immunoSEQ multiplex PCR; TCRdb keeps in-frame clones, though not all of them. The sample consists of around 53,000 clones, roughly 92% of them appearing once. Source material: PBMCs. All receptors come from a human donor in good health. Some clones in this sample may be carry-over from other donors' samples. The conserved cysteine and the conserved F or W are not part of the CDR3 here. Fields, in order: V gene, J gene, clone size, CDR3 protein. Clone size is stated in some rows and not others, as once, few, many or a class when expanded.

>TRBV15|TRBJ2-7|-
ATSGGGSYEQY
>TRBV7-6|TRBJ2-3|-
ASSLLTGEHGDTQY
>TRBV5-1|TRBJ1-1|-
ASSLGGQNTEAF
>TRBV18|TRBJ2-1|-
ASSPPGTSGNLEQF
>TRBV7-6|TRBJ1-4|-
ASSFLSPGQVAEKLF
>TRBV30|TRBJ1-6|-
AWSTGTAHSPLH
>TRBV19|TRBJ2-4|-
ASSIDRGGKGKNIQY
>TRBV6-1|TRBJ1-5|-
ASSETGGLNQPQH
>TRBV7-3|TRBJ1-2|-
ASSSFPGQGPFT
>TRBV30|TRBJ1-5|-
AWSRSNQPQH
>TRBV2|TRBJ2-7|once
ASSDTSDYEQY
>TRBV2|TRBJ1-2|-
ASTRVGYGYT
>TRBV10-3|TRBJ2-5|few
AIRGGLAGEETQY
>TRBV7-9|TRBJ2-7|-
ASSLDPGQGGGEQY
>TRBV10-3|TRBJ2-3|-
ATQEAGTSGS
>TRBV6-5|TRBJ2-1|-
ASSYLTNYNEQF
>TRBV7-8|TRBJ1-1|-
ASSLVSAGLSAF
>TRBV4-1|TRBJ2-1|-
ASSQGLANEQF
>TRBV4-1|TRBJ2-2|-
ASSQESGVPGELF
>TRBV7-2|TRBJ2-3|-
ASSLGTSDDTQY
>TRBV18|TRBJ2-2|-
ASSPTSTGELF
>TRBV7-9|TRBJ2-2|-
ASQGEGTGELF
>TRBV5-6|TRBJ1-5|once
ATSGQETNQPQH
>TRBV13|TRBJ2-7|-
ASTQGTGQLDYEQY
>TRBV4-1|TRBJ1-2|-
ASSQVTQGAQGYT
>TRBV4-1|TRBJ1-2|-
ASSRGQGSYGYT
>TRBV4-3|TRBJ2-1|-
ASSQGLKWREDPYNEQF
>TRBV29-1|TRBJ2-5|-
SVAVGAAVETQY
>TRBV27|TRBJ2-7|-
ASSFRDRGEQY
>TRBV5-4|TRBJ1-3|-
ATKGTGNTIY
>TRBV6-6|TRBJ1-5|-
ASSYSRYSNQPQH
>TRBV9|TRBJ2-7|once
ASSLSRDSGGEQY
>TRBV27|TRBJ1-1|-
ASSKPRAEAF
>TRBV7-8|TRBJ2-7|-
ASSATGPHSYEQY
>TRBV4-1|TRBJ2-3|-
ASSQGGLEPDTQY
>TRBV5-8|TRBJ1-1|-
ASSLGVRNTEAF
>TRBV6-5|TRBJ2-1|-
ASSYSRLAGGEQF
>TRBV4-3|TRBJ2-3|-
ASSQDLTSDTDTQY
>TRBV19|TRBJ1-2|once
ASSRSGAYGYT
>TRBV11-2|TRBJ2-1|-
ASRSGTSGIYNEQF
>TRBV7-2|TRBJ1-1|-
ASSPQGGTEAF
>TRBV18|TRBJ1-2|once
ASYTGTGDGYT
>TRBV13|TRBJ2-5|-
ASSAGTNQETQY
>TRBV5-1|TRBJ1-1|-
ASSLGSGGQAEAF
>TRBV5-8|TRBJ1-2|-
ASSRRTGSGTNYGYT
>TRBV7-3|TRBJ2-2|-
ASRLETGFAGELF
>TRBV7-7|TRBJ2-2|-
ASSASGRFLGGELF
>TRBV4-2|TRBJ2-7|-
ASSRGEGNEQY
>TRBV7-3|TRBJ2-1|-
ASSTQAGSYNEQF
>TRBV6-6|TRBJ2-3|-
ASSYSQRDYTDTQY
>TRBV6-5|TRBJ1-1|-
ASSYSTGGVAEAF